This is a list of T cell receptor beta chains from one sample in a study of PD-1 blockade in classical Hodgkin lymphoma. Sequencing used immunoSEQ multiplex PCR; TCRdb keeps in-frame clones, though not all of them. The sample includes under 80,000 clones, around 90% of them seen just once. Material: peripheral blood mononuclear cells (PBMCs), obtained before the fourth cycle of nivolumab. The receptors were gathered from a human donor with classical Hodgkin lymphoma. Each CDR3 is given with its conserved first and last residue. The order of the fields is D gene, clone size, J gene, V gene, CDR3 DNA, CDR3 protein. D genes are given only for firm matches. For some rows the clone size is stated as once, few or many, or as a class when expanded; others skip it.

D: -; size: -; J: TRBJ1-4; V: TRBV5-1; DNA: TGCGCCAGCAGCTGGGGGACCCCAGGTGAAAAACTGTTTTTT; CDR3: CASSWGTPGEKLFF
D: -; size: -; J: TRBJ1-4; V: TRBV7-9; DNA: TGTGCCAGCAGCTTAGAGGGAGGGTTCGACGAAAAACTGTTTTTT; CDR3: CASSLEGGFDEKLFF
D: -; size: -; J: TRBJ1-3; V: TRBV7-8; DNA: TGTGCCAGCAGCTTAGCCGCGACGCCAAAAATTTCTGGAAACACCATATATTTT; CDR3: CASSLAATPKISGNTIYF
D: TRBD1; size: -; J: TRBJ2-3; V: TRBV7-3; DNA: TGTGCCAGCAGCTCAACAGGGGCAGATACGCAGTATTTT; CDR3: CASSSTGADTQYF
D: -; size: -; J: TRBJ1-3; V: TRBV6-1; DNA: TGTGCCAGCAGTGAGGGGACGTCGGCGCGGCGGAACACCATATATTTT; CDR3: CASSEGTSARRNTIYF
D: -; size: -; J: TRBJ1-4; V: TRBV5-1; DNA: TGCGCCAGCAGCTTACACAGGGAAGGGGTTGAAAAACTGTTTTTT; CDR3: CASSLHREGVEKLFF
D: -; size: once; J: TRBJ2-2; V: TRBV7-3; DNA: TGTGCCAGCAGCTTAACGGCAGCTAACACCGGGGAGCTGTTTTTT; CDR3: CASSLTAANTGELFF
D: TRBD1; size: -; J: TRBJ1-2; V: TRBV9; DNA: TGTGCCAGCAGCGTTACGGGACAGGGAATGGGCTACACCTTC; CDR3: CASSVTGQGMGYTF
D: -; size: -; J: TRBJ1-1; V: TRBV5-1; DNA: TGCGCCAGCAGCCTTCAGGACGGAGCTGAAGCTTTCTTT; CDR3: CASSLQDGAEAFF
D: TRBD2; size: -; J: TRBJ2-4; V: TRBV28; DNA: TGTGCCAGCAGACTAGCGGGGGGTGCAAACATTCAGTACTTC; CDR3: CASRLAGGANIQYF
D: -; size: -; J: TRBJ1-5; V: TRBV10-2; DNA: TGCGCCAGCAGTGAGATCGAGCAGCCCCAGCATTTT; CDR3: CASSEIEQPQHF
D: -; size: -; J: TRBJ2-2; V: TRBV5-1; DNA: TGCGCCAGTAGCAAGAGGGGGGACGGGGAGCTGTTTTTT; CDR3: CASSKRGDGELFF
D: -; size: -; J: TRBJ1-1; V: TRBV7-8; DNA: TGTGCCAGCAGCTTCAGGGAGGGGGTTGAAGCTTTCTTT; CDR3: CASSFREGVEAFF
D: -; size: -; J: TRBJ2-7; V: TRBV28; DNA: TGTGCCACCCACCCCGGCGGGCTTATCGGCCAATACGAGCAGTACTTC; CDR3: CATHPGGLIGQYEQYF
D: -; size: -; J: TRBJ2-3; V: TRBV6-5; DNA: TGTGCCAGCAGTTACTGGGGCTCGGCAGACACAGATACGCAGTATTTT; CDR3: CASSYWGSADTDTQYF
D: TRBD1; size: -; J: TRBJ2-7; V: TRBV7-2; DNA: TGTGCCAGCAGCCTGGACAGGGGCTATTACGAGCAGTACTTC; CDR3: CASSLDRGYYEQYF
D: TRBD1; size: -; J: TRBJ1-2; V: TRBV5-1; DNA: TGCGCCAGCAGCACGACAGGGGGCAGTAGCTATGGCTACACCTTC; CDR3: CASSTTGGSSYGYTF
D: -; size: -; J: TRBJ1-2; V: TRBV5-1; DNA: TGCGCCAGCAGCTTGGCCCCCCCCTCTAATGGCTACACCTTC; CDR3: CASSLAPPSNGYTF
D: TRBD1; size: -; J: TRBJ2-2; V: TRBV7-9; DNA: TGTGCCAGCAGCTTACCCAGGGGGATGAACACCGGGGAGCTGTTTTTT; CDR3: CASSLPRGMNTGELFF
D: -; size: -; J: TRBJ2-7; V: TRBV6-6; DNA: TGTGCCAGCAGTTCGTCTAGGGACGAGCAGTACTTC; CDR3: CASSSSRDEQYF
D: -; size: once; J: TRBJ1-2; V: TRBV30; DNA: TGTGCCTGGAGTCACGGACGGACGAACTATGGCTACACCTTC; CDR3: CAWSHGRTNYGYTF
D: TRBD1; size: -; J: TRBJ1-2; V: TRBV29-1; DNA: TGCAGCGTTGTCCAGGGGGTCTATGGCTACACCTTC; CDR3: CSVVQGVYGYTF
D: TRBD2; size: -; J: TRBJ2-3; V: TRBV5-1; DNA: TGCGCCAGCAGCTTGAGGGGAGCTAGCGGGGTACCAGATACGCAGTATTTT; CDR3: CASSLRGASGVPDTQYF
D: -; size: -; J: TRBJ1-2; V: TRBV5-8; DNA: TGTGCCAGCAGCTTGGGTATGGCAGCTAACTATGGCTACACCTTC; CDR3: CASSLGMAANYGYTF
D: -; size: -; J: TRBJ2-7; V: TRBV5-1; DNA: TGCGCCAGCAGCTTACAGGGAACATACGAGCAGTACTTC; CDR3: CASSLQGTYEQYF
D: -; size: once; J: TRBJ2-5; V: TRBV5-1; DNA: TGCGCCAGCAGCCCGGCCGGGGGCGCGGGGGAGACCCAGTACTTC; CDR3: CASSPAGGAGETQYF
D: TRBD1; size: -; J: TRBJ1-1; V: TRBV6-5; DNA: TGTGCCAGCAGCCCTGCAGGGACAGGGTTCACTGAAGCTTTCTTT; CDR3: CASSPAGTGFTEAFF
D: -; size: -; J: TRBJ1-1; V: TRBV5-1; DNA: TGCGCCAGCAGCTTGGAAGTCATGAACACTGAAGCTTTCTTT; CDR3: CASSLEVMNTEAFF
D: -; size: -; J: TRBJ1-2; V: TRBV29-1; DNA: TGCAGCGTTGAAGATCAGGGTCCGAATGGCTACACCTTC; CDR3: CSVEDQGPNGYTF
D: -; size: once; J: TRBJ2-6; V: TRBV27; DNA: TGTGCCAGCAAGATGATCTCTGGGGCCAACGTCCTGACTTTC; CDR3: CASKMISGANVLTF
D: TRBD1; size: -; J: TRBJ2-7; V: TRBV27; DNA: TGTGCCAGCAGTTTAGGGACAGGGGCGTCAAAGGAGTACTTC; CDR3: CASSLGTGASKEYF
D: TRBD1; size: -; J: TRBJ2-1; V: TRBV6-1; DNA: TGTGCCAGCAGTGAAGTCGTAAAGGGGGCGAATGAGCAGTTCTTC; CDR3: CASSEVVKGANEQFF
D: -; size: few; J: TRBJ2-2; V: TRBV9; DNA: TGTGCCAGCAGCGTACGGGAGAGTCAGATCGACACCGGGGAGCTGTTTTTT; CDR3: CASSVRESQIDTGELFF